This paragraph covers one T cell receptor beta chain sequence. The antigen remains unidentified. The sample originates from a study of CD4 T cell repertoires in COVID-19. Study results and caveats: In SARS-CoV and/or HKU1 spike cultures, between roughly 6 and 26% of SARS-CoV-2 clonotypes reappeared.

The method was immunoSEQ multiplex PCR; TCRdb's version includes in-frame clones alone and lacks a portion of them. Of 70,000 to 95,000 clones in the sample, about 80% were seen once. Looked up from germline, CDR1 is MNHNS and CDR2 is SASEGT. The CDR3 covers 14 residues. Trimming cost V 1 base and J 4 bases, with 8 bases left between them. The receptor comes from a human donor who had COVID-19. The chain has TRBV6-1 and TRBJ1-5; no firm D call. This material consisted of CD4+ T cells from peripheral blood, taken after recovery from COVID-19. The CDR3 DNA reads TGTGCCAGCAGTGAAGGCGGAGGGAATCAGCCCCAGCATTTT. It yields the protein CASSEGGGNQPQHF.